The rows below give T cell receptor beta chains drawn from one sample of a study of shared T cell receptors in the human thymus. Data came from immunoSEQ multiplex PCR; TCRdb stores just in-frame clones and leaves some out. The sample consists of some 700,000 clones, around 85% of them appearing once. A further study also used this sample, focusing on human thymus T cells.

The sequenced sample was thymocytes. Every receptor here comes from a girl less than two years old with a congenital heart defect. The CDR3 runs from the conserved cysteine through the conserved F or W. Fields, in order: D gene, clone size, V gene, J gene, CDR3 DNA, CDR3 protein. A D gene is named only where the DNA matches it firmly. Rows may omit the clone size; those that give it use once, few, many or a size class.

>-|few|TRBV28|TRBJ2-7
TGTGCCACCGAGACTAGTCCCCTTTTCTCCTACGAGCAGTACTTC
CATETSPLFSYEQYF
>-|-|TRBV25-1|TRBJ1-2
TGTGCCAGCAGTGAGAGCAGGGGTGATGGCTACACCTTC
CASSESRGDGYTF
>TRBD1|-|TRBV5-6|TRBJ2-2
TGTGCCAGCAGCTCCGGGACAGAGAACACCGGGGAGCTGTTTTTT
CASSSGTENTGELFF
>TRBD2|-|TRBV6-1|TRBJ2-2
TGTGCCAGCAGTGGGGACGGGGGGGCCGCCGGGGAGCTGTTTTTT
CASSGDGGAAGELFF
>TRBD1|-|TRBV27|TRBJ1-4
TGTGCCAGCAGTCCAGACGCGGACAGGGGGAATGAAAAACTGTTTTTT
CASSPDADRGNEKLFF
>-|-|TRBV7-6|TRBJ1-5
TGTGCCAGCAGCCCCGGGGGGGGGAGCTATAGCAATCAGCCCCAGCATTTT
CASSPGGGSYSNQPQHF
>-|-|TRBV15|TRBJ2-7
TGTGCCACCAGCCGACGGACGGGACTTTCTCCCTACGAGCAGTACTTC
CATSRRTGLSPYEQYF
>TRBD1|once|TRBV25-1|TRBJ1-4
TGTGCCAGCAGTGAAACCGGCCCCCCAACAGGGGGACGTGAAAAACTGTTTTTT
CASSETGPPTGGREKLFF
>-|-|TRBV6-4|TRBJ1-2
TGTGCCAGCAGTGAACGCGGGGATAGTATAGGCTACACCTTC
CASSERGDSIGYTF
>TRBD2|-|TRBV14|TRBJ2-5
TGTGCCAGCAGCCAAGAGGGAGGGGAGACCCAGTACTTC
CASSQEGGETQYF
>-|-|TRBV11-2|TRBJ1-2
TGTGCCAGCAGCGGAGAATGTATGGCACCCCTTCTGGATGGCTACACCTTC
CASSGECMAPLLDGYTF
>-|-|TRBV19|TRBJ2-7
TGTGCCAGTAGCCAGACAGGACCCGGCGAGCAGTACTTC
CASSQTGPGEQYF
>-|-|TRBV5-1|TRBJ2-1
TGCGCCAGCAGCTTGGTTCGGGGAACCAATGAGCAGTTCTTC
CASSLVRGTNEQFF
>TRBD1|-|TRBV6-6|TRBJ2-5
TGTGCCAGCCGGCCAGGGGGACGGGGTAATTTGGAGACCCAGTACTTC
CASRPGGRGNLETQYF
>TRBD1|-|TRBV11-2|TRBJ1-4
TGTGCCAGCAGCTTTGCGCCAGGGGGCACTAATGAAAAACTGTTTTTT
CASSFAPGGTNEKLFF
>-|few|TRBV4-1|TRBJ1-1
TGCGCCAGCAGCCAAGATGTTCCCAGGCACGAAGCTTTCTTT
CASSQDVPRHEAFF
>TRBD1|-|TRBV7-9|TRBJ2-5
TGTGCCAGCAGCTCCGGGGGACAGGGGGCGAAAGAGACCCAGTACTTC
CASSSGGQGAKETQYF
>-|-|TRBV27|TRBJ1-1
TGTGCCAGCAGTTCGCGGGACGGACTCATGAACACTGAAGCTTTCTTT
CASSSRDGLMNTEAFF
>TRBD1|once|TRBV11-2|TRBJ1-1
TGTGCCAGCAGCTATACCGGGACAGGGGCGAGGGCCGAAGCTTTCTTT
CASSYTGTGARAEAFF
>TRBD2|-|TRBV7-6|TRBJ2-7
TGTGCCAGCAGCCGGGCTGCGGGAGACGAGCAGTACTTC
CASSRAAGDEQYF
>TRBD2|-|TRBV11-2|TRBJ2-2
TGTGCCAGCAGCCTTTCTGTGCGGGGGATCCACGGGGAGCTGTTTTTT
CASSLSVRGIHGELFF
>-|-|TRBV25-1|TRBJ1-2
TGTGCCAGCAAGGGGATGGACTATGGCTACACCTTC
CASKGMDYGYTF
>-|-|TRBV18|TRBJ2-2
TGTGCCAGCTCACCCCAAAGAGGGACTGGGGAGCTGTTTTTT
CASSPQRGTGELFF
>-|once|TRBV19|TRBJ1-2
TGTGCCAGTAGTACGGGACTATACTATGGCTACACCTTC
CASSTGLYYGYTF
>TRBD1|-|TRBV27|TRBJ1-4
TGTGCCAGCAGTTTCAGCCCCACAGGGGAACTATTGTTTTTT
CASSFSPTGELLFF
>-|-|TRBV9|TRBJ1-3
TGTGCCAGCAGCACCCTGACAGGCCCTGGAAACACCATATATTTT
CASSTLTGPGNTIYF
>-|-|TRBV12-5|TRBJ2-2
TGTGCTAGTGGTTTGGTATTCAAGGGGCTCGACACCGGGGAGCTGTTTTTT
CASGLVFKGLDTGELFF
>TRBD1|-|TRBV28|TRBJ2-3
TGTGCCAGCAGTTTACCCAGGATGCCTCCCCGGGACAGGGGGCAAACAGATACGCAGTATTTT
CASSLPRMPPRDRGQTDTQYF
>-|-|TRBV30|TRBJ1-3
TGTGCCTGGAGTCGGACACACCCTATATATTTT
CAWSRTHPIYF
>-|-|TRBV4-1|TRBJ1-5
TGCGCCAGCAGCCAATACGGTCTTAGCAATCAGCCCCAGCATTTT
CASSQYGLSNQPQHF
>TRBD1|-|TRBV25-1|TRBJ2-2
TGTGCCAGCAGTGGGTCGGGGACAGGGGACACCGGGGAGCTGTTTTTT
CASSGSGTGDTGELFF
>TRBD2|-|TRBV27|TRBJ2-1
TGTGCCAGCAGGCTAGCGGATTACAATGAGCAGTTCTTC
CASRLADYNEQFF
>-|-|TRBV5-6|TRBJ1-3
TGTGCCAGCAGCGAAGCATCTGGAAACACCATATATTTT
CASSEASGNTIYF
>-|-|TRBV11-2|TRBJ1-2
TGTGCCAGCAGCTTAGCTCCCTTTGGAGAGCAGCTCTATGGCTACACCTTC
CASSLAPFGEQLYGYTF
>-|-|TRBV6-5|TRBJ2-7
TGTGCCAGCAGTTACTCGGCGGGGTCCGACTCCTACGAGCAGTACTTC
CASSYSAGSDSYEQYF
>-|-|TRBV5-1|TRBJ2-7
TGCGCCAGCAGCCCCGGGGGACCTACCTACGAGCAGTACTTC
CASSPGGPTYEQYF
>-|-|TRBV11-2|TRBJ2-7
TGTGCCAGCAGCTCTCAAGACGGAGCCTACGAGCAGTACTTC
CASSSQDGAYEQYF
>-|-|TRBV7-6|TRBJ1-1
TGTGCCAGCAGTCTTGGGGGGATGAACACTGAAGCTTTCTTT
CASSLGGMNTEAFF
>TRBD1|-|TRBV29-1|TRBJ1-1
TGCAGCGCGGACAGGGAGGTGGCGGATGAAGCTTTCTTT
CSADREVADEAFF
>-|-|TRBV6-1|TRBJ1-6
TGTGCCAGCACCTTACACAGGGTTCGTTCACCCCTCCACTTT
CASTLHRVRSPLHF
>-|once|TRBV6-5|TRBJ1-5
TGTGCCAGCAGTTACTCGTTGGGAGTGAGGCCCCAGCATTTT
CASSYSLGVRPQHF
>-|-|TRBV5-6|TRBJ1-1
TGTGCCAGCAGCTACGGATCCACTAAAGCTTTCTTT
CASSYGSTKAFF
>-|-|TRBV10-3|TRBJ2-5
TGTGCCATCAGTGATACTAGCCGAAAGTCCCAAGAGACCCAGTACTTC
CAISDTSRKSQETQYF
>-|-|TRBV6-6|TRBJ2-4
TGTGCCAGCAGGGAGAAAAACATTCAGTACTTC
CASREKNIQYF
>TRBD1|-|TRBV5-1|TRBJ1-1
TGCGCCAGCATAGACAGGGGCGGACGGAGCACTGAAGCTTTCTTT
CASIDRGGRSTEAFF
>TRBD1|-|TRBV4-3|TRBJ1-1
TGCGCCAGCAGCCAAGATCGGCGTTTATCGGGACAGTCAGAGGTAGGGGCTTTCTTT
CASSQDRRLSGQSEVGAFF
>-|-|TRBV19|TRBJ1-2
TGTGCCAGTAGTATGGGGGGCTATGGCTACACCTTC
CASSMGGYGYTF
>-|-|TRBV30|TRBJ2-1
TGTGCCTGGAGCGTTAGACAGCGAGGTGAGCAGTTCTTC
CAWSVRQRGEQFF
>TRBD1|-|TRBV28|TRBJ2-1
TGTGCCAGCAGTCCAAAATGGACAGGGAAGGGAGTAACCGCCTACAATGAGCAGTTCTTC
CASSPKWTGKGVTAYNEQFF
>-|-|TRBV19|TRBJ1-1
TGTGCCAGTAGTATAGGTAGAACAGAGGGTGATATGAACACTGAAGCTTTCTTT
CASSIGRTEGDMNTEAFF
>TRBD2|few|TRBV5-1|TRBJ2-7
TGCGCCAGCAGCTTGGTGCGGGGGACCGCCTACGAGCAGTACTTC
CASSLVRGTAYEQYF
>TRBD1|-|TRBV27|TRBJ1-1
TGTGCCAGCAGTTTATCGGAGGACAGGGGGAGCACTGAAGCTTTCTTT
CASSLSEDRGSTEAFF
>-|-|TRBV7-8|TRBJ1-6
TGTGCCAGCAGCTTAGTAGGAGAAGATAATTCACCCCTCCACTTT
CASSLVGEDNSPLHF
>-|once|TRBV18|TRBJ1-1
TGTGCCAGCTCAACCGCGGGGGGACACTCGAACACTGAAGCTTTCTTT
CASSTAGGHSNTEAFF
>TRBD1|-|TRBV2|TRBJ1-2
TGTGCCAGCAGTGAAGCGGCCGAGGAATGGACAGGGTGTGGCTACACCTTC
CASSEAAEEWTGCGYTF
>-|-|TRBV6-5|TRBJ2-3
TGTGCCAGCAGGCCATACAGGGATAGCACAGATACGCAGTATTTT
CASRPYRDSTDTQYF
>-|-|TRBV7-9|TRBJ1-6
TGTGCCAGCAGCTCCAGGGCCCCCTATAATTCACCCCTCCACTTT
CASSSRAPYNSPLHF